This T cell receptor (beta chain) was sequenced in a study of control samples from healthy donors and cancer patients. Here immunoSEQ multiplex PCR was the method, and the copy in TCRdb shows in-frame clones only, minus some. The table lists around 99,000 clones, around 88% of them singletons. V was pared by 7 bases and J by 6 bases, with 13 bases between. CDR3 length: 13 amino acids. Sequencing was carried out using blood. This chain uses TRBV12-3 or TRBV12-4 with TRBJ2-1; D uncertain. The receptor comes from a woman aged 45-59 years in good health. This chain's CDR3 is CASTMGLVNEQFF. In nucleotides, the CDR3 is TGTGCCAGCACCATGGGGTTGGTCAATGAGCAGTTCTTC.